A selection of T cell receptor beta chains follows, all from one sample in a study of cytomegalovirus exposure and HLA in healthy donors. The assay was immunoSEQ multiplex PCR, and TCRdb's table has in-frame clones only and misses some. The sample contains more than 130,000 clones, 75% to 80% of which appear only once. Specimen: PBMCs. All receptors come from a man in his late teens or twenties in good health and CMV-seronegative. Each CDR3 is given with its conserved first and last residue. The D gene is left open where the match is weak. Clone size appears in some rows only: once, few, many, or a class for an expanded clone.

>TRBV4-1|NA|TRBD1|TRBJ1-6
TGCGCCAGCAGCCAAGTCCCAGGGGGTTCCTATAATTCACCCCTCCACTTT
CASSQVPGGSYNSPLHF
>TRBV6-5|NA|NA|TRBJ1-2
TGTGCCAGCAGTTACTCGGGGGCTCGTGGCTACACCTTC
CASSYSGARGYTF
>TRBV6-6|NA|TRBD1|TRBJ1-1
TGTGCCAGCATTTCGGACAGGGTGAACACTGAAGCTTTCTTT
CASISDRVNTEAFF
>TRBV6-5|NA|TRBD1|TRBJ2-7
TGTGCCAGCAGTTACGTGAAGGGGGCTGTCTACGAGCAGTACTTC
CASSYVKGAVYEQYF
>TRBV7-2|NA|NA|TRBJ2-2
TGTGCCAGCAGCTTAGAACTGTTGGACAGTTGGCTGTTTTTT
CASSLELLDSWLFF
>TRBV6-1|NA|TRBD1|TRBJ2-7
TGTGCCAGCAGCCCAGGGGGCTCCCTCTACGAGCAGTACTTC
CASSPGGSLYEQYF
>TRBV9|NA|TRBD1|TRBJ2-4
TGTGCCAGCAGCGTCGGGCCGACGACAGGGGGCTGGGGAAACATTCAGTACTTC
CASSVGPTTGGWGNIQYF
>TRBV30|NA|TRBD1|TRBJ1-2
TGTGCCTGGAGTGCTCATAGGACAGGGAATGGCTACACCTTC
CAWSAHRTGNGYTF
>TRBV7-9|once|NA|TRBJ2-7
TGTGCCAGCAGCGCCCGCCCCGAGTTAGAGCAGTACTTC
CASSARPELEQYF
>TRBV5-4|few|NA|TRBJ2-1
TGTGCCAGCAGCTTTCTTGCGGAAAACTACAATGAGCAGTTCTTC
CASSFLAENYNEQFF
>TRBV5-4|NA|NA|TRBJ1-2
TGTGCCAGCAGCGCGTTCTATGGCTACACCTTC
CASSAFYGYTF
>TRBV11-3|NA|TRBD1|TRBJ1-2
TGTGCCAGCAGCGCTGACAGGGGATCCAACTATGGCTACACCTTC
CASSADRGSNYGYTF
>TRBV7-9|NA|NA|TRBJ2-7
TGTGCCAGCAGCTTGGGGGGGCGCTGGGGGGAGCAGTACTTC
CASSLGGRWGEQYF
>TRBV7-9|NA|TRBD1|TRBJ2-1
TGTGCCAGCAGCCGACGGGACAGGGGGGGATACAATGAGCAGTTCTTC
CASSRRDRGGYNEQFF
>TRBV5-6|NA|TRBD2|TRBJ2-1
TGTGCCAGCGTCGGAAGGCGGGAGGGCCCGAATGAGCAGTTCTTC
CASVGRREGPNEQFF
>TRBV6-5|NA|NA|TRBJ2-1
TGTGCCAGCAGCCCATTGAGGGGGGGAAGGGATGAGCAGTTCTTC
CASSPLRGGRDEQFF
>TRBV7-9|NA|TRBD2|TRBJ2-7
TGTTCCAGCAGCCCGCCGGGGGGGTTCCCCTCCTACGAGCAGTACTTC
CSSSPPGGFPSYEQYF
>TRBV25-1|NA|NA|TRBJ2-7
TGTGCCAGCAGTGACACACTGGGGGGACCCGAGCAGTACTTC
CASSDTLGGPEQYF
>TRBV18|NA|NA|TRBJ2-2
TGTGCCAGCTCACCAAGGGGGACCGGGGAGCTGTTTTTT
CASSPRGTGELFF
>TRBV5-1|NA|NA|TRBJ1-4
TGCGCCAGCAGCTACCAGGGTCCAACTAATGAAAAACTGTTTTTT
CASSYQGPTNEKLFF
>TRBV30|NA|TRBD1|TRBJ1-5
TGTGCCTGGAGTCTTAATACAGGGGCTCAGCCCCAGCATTTT
CAWSLNTGAQPQHF
>TRBV21-1|few|NA|TRBJ2-1
TGTGCCAGCAGCAAAGTACAGGGGCCATCCTACAATGAGCAGTTCTTC
CASSKVQGPSYNEQFF
>TRBV6-1|NA|TRBD1|TRBJ1-2
TGTGCCAGCAGTAAAGAGGGACAGACCTATGGCTACACCTTC
CASSKEGQTYGYTF
>TRBV5-1|NA|TRBD1|TRBJ2-7
TGCGCCAGCAGCTTGCTCACAGGGGGCTACGAGCAGTACTTC
CASSLLTGGYEQYF
>TRBV25-1|once|NA|TRBJ1-1
TGTGCCAGCGCTATAAATAAGCAGGGTTACACTGAAGCTTTCTTT
CASAINKQGYTEAFF
>TRBV5-5|few|NA|TRBJ1-1
TGTGCCAGCAGCTTGACGGGGAACACTGAAGCTTTCTTT
CASSLTGNTEAFF
>TRBV28|NA|NA|TRBJ1-5
TGTGCCAGCAGTCCAAATCAGCCCCAGCATTTT
CASSPNQPQHF
>TRBV7-7|NA|TRBD2|TRBJ2-5
TGTGCCAGCAGCTTAGGCGTAGCGGGAGAGGCAGAGACCCAGTACTTC
CASSLGVAGEAETQYF
>TRBV19|NA|TRBD1|TRBJ2-4
TGTGCCAGTAGCGACAGGGGAGCCAAAAACATTCAGTACTTC
CASSDRGAKNIQYF
>TRBV19|once|TRBD1|TRBJ2-7
TGTGCCAGCAGACCTACAGGGGTGAGGTCCTACGAGCAGTACTTC
CASRPTGVRSYEQYF
>TRBV6-4|NA|TRBD1|TRBJ2-5
TGTGCCAGCAGCTGGGGACAGGGGCAAGAGACCCAGTACTTC
CASSWGQGQETQYF
>TRBV25-1|NA|NA|TRBJ2-1
TGTGCCAGCAGTGAAAGGAGTCGGGGAAATGAGCAGTTCTTC
CASSERSRGNEQFF
>TRBV2|NA|NA|TRBJ2-5
TGTGCCAGCAGTGAAGTGAGACAGGACGAGACCCAGTACTTC
CASSEVRQDETQYF
>TRBV5-1|few|TRBD2|TRBJ2-5
TGCGCCAGCAGCCCAGGGACTAGCGGAATTAAAGAGACCCAGTACTTC
CASSPGTSGIKETQYF
>TRBV7-9|NA|NA|TRBJ1-1
TGTGCCAGCAGCTTAGGCTCTGGGGGCTTGGCTGAAGCTTTCTTT
CASSLGSGGLAEAFF
>TRBV6-1|once|NA|TRBJ1-1
TGTGCCAGCAGTGAAGGGGCGAACACTGAAGCTTTCTTT
CASSEGANTEAFF
>TRBV27|NA|NA|TRBJ1-1
TGTGCCAGCAGTTTATACAGGGTTATGAACACTGAAGCTTTCTTT
CASSLYRVMNTEAFF
>TRBV6-4|NA|TRBD1|TRBJ1-3
TGTGCCAGCAGTCTTACAGGGGGCTGTGGAAACACCATATATTTT
CASSLTGGCGNTIYF
>TRBV28|NA|TRBD1|TRBJ2-5
TGTGCCAGCAGCCAGACAGGGACAGAAGAGACCCAGTACTTC
CASSQTGTEETQYF
>TRBV2|few|NA|TRBJ2-7
TGTGCCAGCAGTGACGGGGCAGGGGTTGGCGAGCAGTACTTC
CASSDGAGVGEQYF
>TRBV5-1|few|NA|TRBJ1-4
TGCGCCAGCAGACCCTGGGCCAGTAATGAAAAACTGTTTTTT
CASRPWASNEKLFF
>TRBV27|NA|NA|TRBJ2-3
TGTGCCAGCCCGAGGACAGGCACAGATACGCAGTATTTT
CASPRTGTDTQYF
>TRBV7-2|few|TRBD2|TRBJ2-7
TGTGCCAGCAGCCCCCGGAGAGGTAGCGGGATTCCCTACGAGCAGTACTTC
CASSPRRGSGIPYEQYF